This TCR beta chain was sequenced in a study of OX40 agonist ivuxolimab in advanced cancers. Looked up from germline, CDR1 is MGHRA and CDR2 is YSYEKL. This CDR3 has 15 amino acids. Trimming at V came to 5 bases and at J to 1 base, leaving 2 bases not matched to a gene. Findings and caveats of the study: The study observed clonal expansion of CD4+ and CD8+ blood T cells by week 6 at 0.1 to 3.0 mg/kg.

Autoimmune disease history or systemic immunosuppression meant exclusion. Profiling relied on immunoSEQ multiplex PCR, and the TCRdb table lists in-frame clones only, not all of them. Altogether 40,000 to 45,000 clones are present, about nine tenths being singletons, with the ten largest covering about 30%. Note on this clone: The antigen is unknown.

Here the sequenced sample was CD4+ or CD8+ T cells sorted from blood, taken in a trial of the OX40 agonist ivuxolimab. The receptor comes from an adult with an advanced solid tumor such as melanoma, head and neck, liver or kidney cancer. V is TRBV4-1 and J is TRBJ2-1; 10 bases map to TRBD2. This CDR3 reads CASSVTSGSYNEQFF. CDR3 bases: TGCGCCAGCAGCGTGACTAGCGGGTCCTACAATGAGCAGTTCTTC.